This is a list of T cell receptor beta chains from one sample in a study of regulatory T cells in long-lasting Graves disease. TCRdb reanalysed the multiplex PCR reads using MiXCR and keeps one entry per CDR3 protein. Of 390,000 or so distinct CDR3 sequences in the sample, roughly 20% were seen once. The starting material was peripheral blood mononuclear cells (PBMCs), obtained when the disease was refractory, from a patient treated with antithyroid drugs. The receptor set was obtained from a woman aged 40 to 55 with Graves disease. CDR3s include the opening cysteine and the closing phenylalanine or tryptophan. D genes are given only for firm matches. Size tells how often a clone was seen (once, few, many) or the class of an expanded clone, and some rows leave it out.

j_call v_call d_call clone_size cdr3_aa cdr3_nt
TRBJ2-7 TRBV12-3/TRBV12-4 - many CASSSTGKAGSYEQYF TGTGCCAGCAGCTCCACAGGGAAGGCGGGCTCCTACGAGCAGTACTTC
TRBJ2-5 TRBV7-8 - - CASSSSPQRQETQYF TGTGCCAGCAGCTCGTCCCCCCAGCGACAAGAGACCCAGTACTTC
TRBJ2-2 TRBV5-1 TRBD1 few CASSLQGAQAGELFF TGCGCCAGCAGCCTACAGGGGGCGCAAGCCGGGGAGCTGTTTTTT
TRBJ2-1 TRBV28 - - CASSLEFGDNEQFF TGTGCCAGCAGTTTGGAGTTTGGCGACAATGAGCAGTTCTTC
TRBJ1-2 TRBV29-1 - many CSVKRGDYGYTF TGCAGCGTCAAGAGGGGGGACTATGGCTACACCTTC
TRBJ1-4 TRBV12-3/TRBV12-4 - many CASSSLKGEKLFF TGTGCCAGCAGTTCTTTGAAAGGTGAAAAACTGTTTTTT
TRBJ2-5 TRBV13 - many CASSLVWGGRETQYF TGTGCCAGCAGCTTAGTGTGGGGAGGACGAGAGACCCAGTACTTC
TRBJ2-7 TRBV6-1 - many CASSSGLRFDEQYF TGTGCCAGCAGTAGCGGGTTGCGATTCGACGAGCAGTACTTC
TRBJ2-1 TRBV2 - - CASSYTYNEQFF TGTGCCAGCAGCTACACCTACAATGAGCAGTTCTTC
TRBJ2-7 TRBV29-1 - many CSVAFGTGYEQYF TGCAGCGTTGCTTTTGGGACGGGTTACGAGCAGTACTTC
TRBJ2-2 TRBV7-8 - - CASSPGRVSNTGELFF TGTGCCAGCAGCCCCGGTCGTGTTTCGAACACCGGGGAGCTGTTTTTT
TRBJ1-6 TRBV2 TRBD1 many CASSEDRGLGSPLHF TGTGCCAGCAGCGAAGACAGGGGTTTAGGTTCACCCCTCCACTTT
TRBJ1-1 TRBV2 - few CASMPNGVAEAFF TGTGCCAGCATGCCCAATGGGGTCGCTGAAGCTTTCTTT
TRBJ2-2 TRBV10-1 - - CASSATTGIKGELFF TGCGCCAGCAGTGCAACTACAGGGATTAAGGGGGAGCTGTTTTTT
TRBJ2-1 TRBV7-2 - - CASSPRQASSYNEQFF TGTGCCAGCAGCCCCAGACAGGCATCCTCCTACAATGAGCAGTTCTTC
TRBJ2-5 TRBV2 TRBD2 - CASRGLTSGSQTQYF TGTGCCAGCAGGGGATTGACTAGCGGGAGTCAGACCCAGTACTTC
TRBJ1-1 TRBV9 - few CASSVLPGGNLEAFF TGTGCCAGCAGCGTTCTACCGGGGGGGAATCTGGAAGCTTTCTTT
TRBJ1-3 TRBV28 - many CASSTLGNTIYF TGTGCCAGCAGCACACTAGGAAACACCATATATTTT
TRBJ2-2 TRBV5-1 - - CASSLDVSPTGELFF TGCGCCAGCAGCTTGGATGTCTCCCCTACCGGGGAGCTGTTTTTT
TRBJ1-6 TRBV3-1 - - CASSWASTNSPLHF TGTGCCAGCAGCTGGGCTTCAACTAATTCACCCCTCCACTTT
TRBJ2-1 TRBV7-8 TRBD2 - CASSWTSGGGQFF TGTGCCAGCAGTTGGACTAGCGGGGGGGGGCAGTTCTTC
TRBJ2-5 TRBV28 - many CASSFLTLQETQYF TGTGCCAGCAGTTTTTTGACACTCCAAGAGACCCAGTACTTC
TRBJ1-1 TRBV30 TRBD1 few CAWSAHKQGETEAFF TGTGCCTGGAGTGCTCATAAACAGGGGGAGACTGAAGCTTTCTTT
TRBJ1-1 TRBV3-1 - few CASSQGGGMAEAFF TGTGCCAGCAGCCAGGGGGGTGGAATGGCTGAAGCTTTCTTT
TRBJ2-3 TRBV5-1 TRBD2 - CASSLGASGMFADTQYF TGCGCCAGCAGCTTGGGGGCTAGCGGGATGTTTGCAGATACGCAGTATTTT
TRBJ2-5 TRBV12-5 TRBD2 many CASGLSSLAGAPETQYF TGTGCTAGTGGTTTGTCCTCACTAGCGGGAGCCCCCGAGACCCAGTACTTC
TRBJ2-2 TRBV28 - many CASSPHHYTGELFF TGTGCCAGCAGTCCCCATCACTACACCGGGGAGCTGTTTTTT
TRBJ1-1 TRBV3-1 - - CASSQRSRDTEAFF TGTGCCAGCAGCCAAAGGAGTCGGGACACTGAAGCTTTCTTT
TRBJ2-4 TRBV28 TRBD1 many CASSSGQGINIQYF TGTGCCAGCAGTTCGGGACAGGGTATAAACATTCAGTACTTC
TRBJ2-5 TRBV5-1 - few CASRRTLLFQETQYF TGCGCCAGCAGGAGGACCTTACTATTCCAAGAGACCCAGTACTTC